The 25 T cell receptor beta chains presented below share a single source sample, sequenced in a study of T cells in Graves' hyperthyroidism and ophthalmopathy. There were TCR beta CDR3 regions amplified from RNA transcripts. HTBI primers were employed in a first-round RT-PCR of the TCR CDR3. TCRdb processed the multiplex PCR reads anew with MiXCR; each CDR3 protein has one entry. Of a few hundred thousand distinct CDR3 sequences in the sample, around 14% were seen once. The material sequenced was blood. These receptors were taken from a woman aged 25 to 45 with Graves' hyperthyroidism.

The gene calls are TRBV10-1 and TRBJ2-3, with TRBD2 identical over 11 bases. Germline-derived CDR1 and CDR2 are WNHNN and SYGVQD (reference sequence). The CDR3 has 15 amino acids. After removal of 6 bases from V and 4 bases from J, the junction contained 6 bases not matched to a gene. Here the CDR3 DNA reads TGCGCCAGCAGCGAACTAGCGGGAGAAGCAGATACGCAGTATTTT. Translating it yields CASSELAGEADTQYF.

CDR3 region: CASSKDRDRRRLAFF. CDR3 sequence (DNA): TGTGCCAGCAGTAAAGACCGAGACAGGCGACGTCTAGCTTTCTTT. The chain has TRBV9 and TRBJ1-1; D is perhaps TRBD1 (6 bases). Per the germline V gene, CDR1 is SGDLS and CDR2 is YYNGEE. Trimming left V 5 bases short and J 10 bases short, with 24 bases between. The CDR3 loop spans 15 amino acids.

The chain carries TRBV5-1 and TRBJ2-1; 11 bases are shared with TRBD2. V lost 0 bases to trimming and J lost 4 bases; unmatched junction nucleotides: 6. Germline lookup yields CDR1 SGHRS and CDR2 YFSETQ. The CDR3 covers 17 residues. The CDR3 loop reads CASSLDQLAGAYNEQFF. The CDR3 nucleotides read TGCGCCAGCAGCTTGGACCAACTAGCGGGAGCATACAATGAGCAGTTCTTC.

The chain combines TRBV5-6 with TRBJ1-5; D may be TRBD1 (5 bases). Trimming stripped 4 bases from V and 9 bases from J, with 20 bases between. Germline loops: CDR1 SGHDT, CDR2 YYEEEE. CDR3 length: 15 residues. In DNA, the CDR3 is TGTGCCAGCAGCGCCGCATTCTCCGGGCAGGGGCCCCAGCATTTT. It specifies CASSAAFSGQGPQHF.

This clonotype was picked up many times. V usage is TRBV20-1 and J usage is TRBJ2-7; possibly TRBD1 or TRBD2 for D (7 bases each). Germline values: CDR1 DFQATT, CDR2 SNEGSKA (reference sequence). Trimming stripped 6 bases from V and 2 bases from J, with 17 bases between. The CDR3 runs to 14 residues. The CDR3 region has the DNA TGCAGTGCGTCTACGACAGGGACTACCTACGAGCAGTACTTC. Translation gives CSASTTGTTYEQYF.

This clonotype was seen at least ten times. The chain uses TRBV20-1 and TRBJ2-3; 10 bases map to TRBD2. The CDR3 is 19 amino acids. J was trimmed by 1 base and V by 0 bases; bases with no gene match: 13. Germline values: CDR1 DFQATT, CDR2 SNEGSKA (reference sequence). The CDR3 coding sequence is TGCAGTGCTAGAGATCCAGCGGGAGGGATTCCCGCGGGCACAGATACGCAGTATTTT. Protein sequence: CSARDPAGGIPAGTDTQYF.

The chain links TRBV5-1 to TRBJ1-2; TRBD1 aligns across 7 bases. The CDR3 has 14 residues. The V segment lost 3 bases and the J segment 2 bases; nucleotides outside the gene matches: 4. Germline CDR1 reads SGHRS; CDR2 reads YFSETQ. The CDR3 reads CASSSRQGNYGYTF. The CDR3 nucleotides are TGCGCCAGCAGCTCCCGACAGGGAAACTATGGCTACACCTTC. Combining the CDR3 with reference TRBV5-1 and TRBJ1-2 gives the whole variable domain KAGVTQTPRYLIKTRGQQVTLSCSPISGHRSVSWYQQTPGQGLQFLFEYFSETQRNKGNFPGRFSGRQFSNSRSEMNVSTLELGDSALYLCASSSRQGNYGYTFGSGTRLTVV.

V is TRBV19 and J is TRBJ1-1, with 8 nucleotides matching TRBD1. The CDR3 totals 12 residues. The germline V gene encodes CDR1 LNHDA and CDR2 SQIVND (reference sequence). Trimming cost V 9 bases and J 4 bases; bases outside gene matches: 4. CDR3 nucleotide sequence: TGTGCCAGCCAGGGGGCAAGCACTGAAGCTTTCTTT. Translation gives CASQGASTEAFF.

This clonotype showed up many times. The chain employs TRBV10-3 and TRBJ2-1, with 8 nucleotides matching TRBD2. CDR3 size: 16 residues. Germline assignment: CDR1 ENHRY and CDR2 SYGVKD. The ends lost 1 base at V and 6 bases at J; junction bases unmatched: 8. In nucleotides, the CDR3 is TGTGCCATCAGTGAGTTAACTAGCGGAATCGGCAATGAGCAGTTCTTC. This encodes CAISELTSGIGNEQFF.

The rearrangement links TRBV6-1 to TRBJ1-5; D is perhaps TRBD1 (5 bases). The germline V gene has CDR1 MNHNS and CDR2 SASEGT. This CDR3 is 15 amino acids long. V shed 7 bases and J shed 5 bases, with 18 bases lying between them. CDR3 amino acids: CASTLLGDGDQPQHF. The CDR3 bases are TGTGCCAGCACACTCCTAGGGGACGGGGATCAGCCCCAGCATTTT.

Ten or more counts support this clonotype. The V gene is TRBV30, the J gene TRBJ1-1; maybe TRBD1 (5 bases). The germline V gene has CDR1 GTSNPN and CDR2 SVGIG (reference sequence). This CDR3 contains 14 residues. Trimming shortened V by 0 bases and J by 4 bases, and 12 bases separated the two germline ends. CDR3 sequence (DNA): TGTGCCTGGAGTGTAGGGACGGGGATCACTGAAGCTTTCTTT. As protein: CAWSVGTGITEAFF. The full variable domain, completed using reference TRBV30 and TRBJ1-1, is SQTIHQWPATLVQPVGSPLSLECTVEGTSNPNLYWYRQAAGRGLQLLFYSVGIGQISSEVPQNLSASRPQDRQFILSSKKLLLSDSGFYLCAWSVGTGITEAFFGQGTRLTVV.

This clonotype was seen more than once but under ten times. This sequence joins TRBV12-3 or TRBV12-4 and TRBJ1-5, with a possible D match to TRBD1 (5 bases). Trimming cost V 8 bases and J 9 bases, with 11 bases left between them. The CDR3 has 11 residues. The CDR3 DNA reads TGTGCCAGCGGGACTCTGTTGCCCCAGCATTTT. Its protein is CASGTLLPQHF.

This clonotype was counted ten times or more. DNA for the CDR3: TGTGCCAGCAGCTTTGTTCCAGGGAAGGGGGGGTACGAGCAGTACTTC. Translation: CASSFVPGKGGYEQYF. The rearrangement uses TRBV7-2 and TRBJ2-7, with D perhaps TRBD2 (7 bases). The ends were cut back, 3 bases at V and 4 bases at J, with 19 bases in the middle. From germline, CDR1 is SGHTA and CDR2 FQGNSA. CDR3 length equals 16 residues. The full variable domain, in which reference TRBV7-2 and TRBJ2-7 provide the parts outside the CDR3, is GAGVSQSPSNKVTEKGKDVELRCDPISGHTALYWYRQSLGQGLEFLIYFQGNSAPDKSGLPSDRFSAERTGGSVSTLTIQRTQQEDSAVYLCASSFVPGKGGYEQYFGPGTRLTVT.

V is TRBV4-1 and J is TRBJ2-1, with D perhaps TRBD2 (6 bases). Germline loops: CDR1 MGHRA, CDR2 YSYEKL. V was clipped by 4 bases and J by 10 bases, with 17 bases between them. This CDR3 is built from 14 residues. The CDR3, as DNA: TGCGCCAGCAGCCCCGGGACTTACCCTTACGAGCAGTTCTTC. Encoded protein: CASSPGTYPYEQFF.

CDR3 nucleotide sequence: TGTGCCATCTGGACTAGCGGGAGTTTCTCAGATACGCAGTATTTT. Translation gives CAIWTSGSFSDTQYF. This sequence joins TRBV6-1 and TRBJ2-3, with 13 bases identical to TRBD2. V shed 10 bases, J shed 4 bases, and the junction held 8 bases outside the gene matches. Germline V lookup: CDR1 MNHNS, CDR2 SASEGT. The CDR3 has 15 amino acids.

This clonotype has at least ten counts. The chain combines TRBV5-5 with TRBJ2-1, with 9 bases lining up with TRBD2. Germline-derived CDR1 and CDR2 are SGHKS and YYEKEE (reference sequence). J lost 9 bases, V lost 0 bases, and 7 bases had no gene match. The length of the CDR3 is 15 residues. CDR3 loop: CASSLDSGRFFEQFF. CDR3 DNA sequence: TGTGCCAGCAGCTTGGACAGCGGGAGGTTCTTTGAGCAGTTCTTC.

Only a few counts were recorded for this clonotype. J is TRBJ2-3 and V is TRBV6-2 or TRBV6-3, with 9 positions matching TRBD2. V lost 2 bases and J lost 4; bases outside the gene matches: 10. Germline CDR1 and CDR2: MNHEY and SVGEGT. The CDR3 totals 17 residues. In nucleotides, the CDR3 is TGTGCCAGCAGTTACCAAATAGCGGGAGATACTCCAGATACGCAGTATTTT. Its protein is CASSYQIAGDTPDTQYF.

The V call is TRBV4-1, the J call TRBJ2-7; D is uncertain. Trimming removed 1 base at V and 3 bases at J, with 10 bases between. CDR3 size: 14 residues. Germline V lookup: CDR1 MGHRA, CDR2 YSYEKL. The CDR3 loop reads CASSQGSKSYEQYF. The CDR3 DNA follows: TGCGCCAGCAGCCAAGGGTCCAAAAGCTACGAGCAGTACTTC.

The chain employs TRBV18 and TRBJ2-7; the D is unclear. Trimming took off 2 bases at V and 3 bases at J, with 5 bases between the two ends. The CDR3 covers 12 residues. Germline V gene data show CDR1 as KGHSH and CDR2 as LQKENI. The CDR3 DNA follows: TGTGCCAGCTCACCAACCCTCTACGAGCAGTACTTC. Translation: CASSPTLYEQYF. The full variable domain, with the rest looked up from reference TRBV18 and TRBJ2-7, is NAGVMQNPRHLVRRRGQEARLRCSPMKGHSHVYWYRQLPEEGLKFMVYLQKENIIDESGMPKERFSAEFPKEGPSILRIQQVVRGDSAAYFCASSPTLYEQYFGPGTRLTVT.

The V and J genes are TRBV14 and TRBJ1-4, with D maybe TRBD1 (6 bases). The CDR3 is made up of 15 amino acids. The V gene lost 1 base and the J gene lost 4 bases, with 10 bases spanning the gap. Germline V gene sequence: CDR1 SGHDN, CDR2 FVKESK. The CDR3 region is CASSQGDRLNEKLFF. The CDR3 nucleotides are TGTGCCAGCAGCCAAGGAGACAGGCTTAATGAAAAACTGTTTTTT.

A remark on this clonotype: Possible read error: a much larger clone is one base away. The CDR3 does not close with the conserved phenylalanine or tryptophan, likely indicating a read error. The V gene is TRBV20-1, the J gene TRBJ2-1; 12 nucleotides match TRBD2. CDR3 size: 15 residues. CDR1 is DFQATT, CDR2 SNEGSKA, per germline (reference sequence). With V trimmed by 6 bases and J by 0 bases, 3 bases remained unmatched. CDR3 sequence: CSAQGLAGSYNEQFS. The CDR3 nucleotides are TGCAGTGCACAGGGACTAGCGGGCTCCTACAATGAGCAGTTCTCC.

This clonotype occurred a few times. The genes are TRBV5-1 and TRBJ1-2; 7 bases are a match to TRBD1. V was pared by 4 bases and J by 8 bases, with 8 bases of the junction left unmatched. This CDR3 region has 13 residues. Germline-derived CDR1 and CDR2 are SGHRS and YFSETQ. DNA for the CDR3: TGCGCCAGCAGCCCGGGGACAGTAAGCGGCTACACCTTC. Its protein product is CASSPGTVSGYTF.

This clonotype was recorded at least ten times. The chain joins TRBV2 to TRBJ2-3, with 8 nucleotides matching TRBD2. The CDR3 spans 15 residues. Looked up from germline, CDR1 is SNHLY and CDR2 is FYNNEI. Germline trimming cut 5 bases from V and 6 bases from J; bases unmatched to any gene: 10. For the CDR3, the DNA is TGTGCCAGCAGTCGTAGCGGGAATCCGGGGGATACGCAGTATTTT. Residues: CASSRSGNPGDTQYF.

This clonotype was observed a handful of times. The V and J genes are TRBV14 and TRBJ2-3; 8 bases line up with TRBD2. V gave up 3 bases and J gave up 11 bases; unmatched junction bases: 4. This CDR3 has 12 residues. Germline V CDR1 and CDR2: SGHDN, FVKESK. The DNA of the CDR3 is TGTGCCAGCAGCCACTTTGCGGGGGGGCAGTATTTT. It translates to CASSHFAGGQYF.

Many counts were recorded for this clonotype. The CDR3: CASSLAHLAGGLETQYF. The CDR3 DNA follows: TGTGCCAGCAGCTTAGCGCACCTAGCGGGAGGTCTGGAGACCCAGTACTTC. The chain couples TRBV7-2 to TRBJ2-5; 11 bases align to TRBD2. This CDR3 is 17 amino acids long. Per germline, CDR1 SGHTA and CDR2 FQGNSA. V lost 0 bases and J lost 5; bases outside the gene matches: 8.